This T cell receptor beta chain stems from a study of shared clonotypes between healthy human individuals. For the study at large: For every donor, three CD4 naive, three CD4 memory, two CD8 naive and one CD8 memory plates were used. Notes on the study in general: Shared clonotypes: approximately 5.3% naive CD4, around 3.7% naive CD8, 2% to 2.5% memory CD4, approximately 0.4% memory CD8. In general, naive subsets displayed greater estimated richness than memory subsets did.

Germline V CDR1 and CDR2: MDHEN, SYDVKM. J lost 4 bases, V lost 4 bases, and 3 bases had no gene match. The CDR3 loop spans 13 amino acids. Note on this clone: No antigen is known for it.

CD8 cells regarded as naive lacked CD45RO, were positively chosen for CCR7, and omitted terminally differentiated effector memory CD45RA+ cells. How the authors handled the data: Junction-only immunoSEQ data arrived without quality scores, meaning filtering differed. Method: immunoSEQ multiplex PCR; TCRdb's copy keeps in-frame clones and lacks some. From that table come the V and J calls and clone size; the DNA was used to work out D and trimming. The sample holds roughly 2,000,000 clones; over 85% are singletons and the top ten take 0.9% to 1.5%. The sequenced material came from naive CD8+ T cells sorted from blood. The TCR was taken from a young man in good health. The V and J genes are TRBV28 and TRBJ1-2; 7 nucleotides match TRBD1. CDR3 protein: CASSSGGVYGYTF. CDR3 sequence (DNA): TGTGCCAGCAGTTCAGGGGGAGTCTATGGCTACACCTTC.